The next 19 T cell receptor beta chains were all read from a single sample in a study of cytomegalovirus exposure and HLA in healthy donors. The PCR made use of 60 Vbeta and 13 Jbeta primers. Here immunoSEQ multiplex PCR was the method, and the copy in TCRdb shows in-frame clones only, minus some. This repertoire includes some 76,000 clones. The sequencing input was PBMCs. All receptors come from a boy between 10 and 17 years old in good health and CMV-seronegative.

V and J are TRBV5-1 and TRBJ2-1; a possible D gene is TRBD2 (6 bases). V lost 4 bases to trimming and J lost 8 bases, with 13 bases between them. This CDR3 has 13 residues. Germline V gene data show CDR1 as SGHRS and CDR2 as YFSETQ. The CDR3 protein is CASSRDWGDEQFF. In nucleotides, the CDR3 is TGCGCCAGCAGCCGGGACTGGGGGGATGAGCAGTTCTTC.

The chain couples TRBV29-1 to TRBJ2-7; possible D gene TRBD1, 6 bases. CDR3 length equals 11 residues. V was trimmed by 2 bases and J by 6 bases, leaving 8 bases between them. CDR1 and CDR2 (germline): SQVTM, ANQGSEA. In nucleotides, the CDR3 is TGCAGCGTTGAACAACAGGGCGAGCAGTACTTC. Its protein is CSVEQQGEQYF.

This chain links TRBV9 with TRBJ2-1, with D tentatively TRBD2 (6 bases). Trimming left V 2 bases short and J 8 bases short, with 20 bases between. Germline-derived CDR1 and CDR2 are SGDLS and YYNGEE. The CDR3 has 16 amino acids. CDR3 loop: CASSVGPQPPSDEQFF. Written as DNA, the CDR3 is TGTGCCAGCAGCGTTGGACCTCAACCCCCTAGCGATGAGCAGTTCTTC.

The V call is TRBV7-9, the J call TRBJ1-1, with TRBD1 matching 8 bases. Germline CDR1 SEHNR, CDR2 FQNEAQ (reference sequence). J gave up 3 bases and V 5 bases, and 8 bases lay outside the gene matches. The CDR3 has 15 residues. CDR3 in amino acids: CASSKSQGADTEAFF. In nucleotides, the CDR3 is TGTGCCAGCAGCAAGAGTCAGGGGGCTGACACTGAAGCTTTCTTT.

The rearrangement links TRBV5-6 to TRBJ2-1; unclear D gene. The germline V gene has CDR1 SGHDT and CDR2 YYEEEE. Trimming removed 4 bases from V and 3 bases from J, with 5 bases in between. This CDR3 has 12 residues. The CDR3 sequence: CASSQIYNEQFF. In nucleotides, the CDR3 is TGTGCCAGCAGCCAAATCTACAATGAGCAGTTCTTC. Full variable domain (rest looked up from reference TRBV5-6 and TRBJ2-1): DAGVTQSPTHLIKTRGQQVTLRCSPKSGHDTVSWYQQALGQGPQFIFQYYEEEERQRGNFPDRFSGHQFPNYSSELNVNALLLGDSALYLCASSQIYNEQFFGPGTRLTVL.

The chain couples TRBV19 to TRBJ1-5, with D unresolved. Germline V CDR1 and CDR2: LNHDA, SQIVND (reference sequence). CDR3 length: 14 amino acids. Trimming cost V 3 bases and J 4 bases, with 10 bases left between them. The CDR3, as DNA: TGTGCCAGTAGTATTCGTTCCAGAAATCAGCCCCAGCATTTT. Its protein is CASSIRSRNQPQHF.

The J gene is TRBJ1-5, the V gene TRBV19; possibly TRBD1 for D (6 bases). Germline V gives CDR1 LNHDA, CDR2 SQIVND (reference sequence). V was trimmed by 7 bases and J by 3 bases, leaving 19 bases between them. The CDR3 totals 16 residues. CDR3 sequence: CASTSPGRGLNQPQHF. The DNA of the CDR3 is TGTGCCAGTACCTCCCCAGGCAGGGGCCTCAATCAGCCCCAGCATTTT.

The CDR3 coding sequence is TGCAGCGTTGAAGATCTTAGACAGAACACCGGGGAGCTGTTTTTT. Translated: CSVEDLRQNTGELFF. The chain employs TRBV29-1 and TRBJ2-2; unclear D gene. Germline V gene lookup returns CDR1 SQVTM and CDR2 ANQGSEA. The length of the CDR3 is 15 residues. V lost 0 bases to trimming and J lost 1 base, with 9 bases between them.

The rearrangement links TRBV4-1 to TRBJ2-1; D is unclear. V lost 2 bases and J 6 bases, leaving 8 bases between the germline ends. This CDR3 spans 13 amino acids. Germline assignment: CDR1 MGHRA and CDR2 YSYEKL. As DNA, the CDR3 is TGCGCCAGCAGCCAATCCCTTCCCAATGAGCAGTTCTTC. The encoded protein is CASSQSLPNEQFF.

J is TRBJ1-2 and V is TRBV9; D gene uncertain. The CDR3 contains 13 residues. The V and J ends lost 4 bases and 5 bases respectively, with 12 bases between them. The germline CDR1 and CDR2 sequences are SGDLS and YYNGEE. For the CDR3, the DNA is TGTGCCAGCAGCCCCGACTGGAATTATGGCTACACCTTC. Translated: CASSPDWNYGYTF.

V gene TRBV19 combines with J gene TRBJ1-2, with 8 bases matching TRBD1. Germline V gives CDR1 LNHDA, CDR2 SQIVND (reference sequence). J gave up 6 bases and V 5 bases, and 14 bases lay outside the gene matches. The CDR3 sequence is 16 residues long. The CDR3: CASSGSRTTGVHGYTF. In DNA form, the CDR3 reads TGTGCCAGTAGTGGATCACGAACGACAGGGGTGCATGGCTACACCTTC.

V and J are TRBV4-1 and TRBJ2-1; 9 bases match TRBD1. The CDR3 covers 16 residues. J gave up 4 bases and V 1 base, and 5 bases lay outside the gene matches. CDR1 MGHRA and CDR2 YSYEKL come from the germline V gene. The CDR3 here is CASSQAGQGGYNEQFF. For the CDR3, the DNA is TGCGCCAGCAGCCAAGCGGGACAGGGCGGATACAATGAGCAGTTCTTC.

This chain uses TRBV14 with TRBJ2-1; 10 nucleotides align to TRBD2. The ends lost 4 bases at V and 7 bases at J; junction bases unmatched: 7. Germline CDR1 and CDR2: SGHDN and FVKESK. The CDR3 extends over 15 amino acids. CDR3 nucleotides: TGTGCCAGCAGCCCCAGCGGGGGGGCAGTAAATGAGCAGTTCTTC. Translating it yields CASSPSGGAVNEQFF.

This rearrangement joins TRBV27 to TRBJ2-7; TRBD1 matches 10 bases. V trimming: 8 bases; J trimming: 3 bases; junction bases outside the gene matches: 7. CDR3 length: 14 amino acids. Germline-derived CDR1 and CDR2 are MNHEY and SMNVEV (reference sequence). CDR3 in amino acids: CASSIGTGDYEQYF. For the CDR3, the DNA is TGTGCCAGCTCCATCGGGACAGGGGACTACGAGCAGTACTTC.

This chain connects TRBV2 to TRBJ2-1; TRBD2 is a possible D gene (6 bases). V was cut by 6 bases and J by 10 bases, with 13 bases left in between. CDR1 is SNHLY and CDR2 is FYNNEI in the germline V gene. This CDR3 has 12 residues. The CDR3 loop is CASRGGRAEQFF. Here the CDR3 DNA reads TGTGCCAGCAGGGGGGGTAGAGCAGAGCAGTTCTTC.

This chain links TRBV6-6 with TRBJ1-5; a weak D match, TRBD1 (6 bases). This CDR3 comprises 15 residues. Germline-derived CDR1 and CDR2 are MNHNY and SVGAGI (reference sequence). V was pared by 10 bases and J by 3 bases, with 19 bases between. CDR3 nucleotide sequence: TGTGCCACACTGGGGTGGGGGCAGATCAATCAGCCCCAGCATTTT. Its protein is CATLGWGQINQPQHF.

V usage is TRBV7-9 and J usage is TRBJ2-7, with 9 nucleotides matching TRBD1. V lost 5 bases, J lost 2 bases, and 10 bases stayed unmatched. CDR1 and CDR2 (germline): SEHNR, FQNEAQ (reference sequence). CDR3 length equals 16 residues. The CDR3 DNA sequence: TGTGCCAGCAGCCATGGACAGGGGACTTTAACCTACGAGCAGTACTTC. Protein product: CASSHGQGTLTYEQYF. The full variable domain, its missing parts supplied by reference TRBV7-9 and TRBJ2-7, is DTGVSQNPRHKITKRGQNVTFRCDPISEHNRLYWYRQTLGQGPEFLTYFQNEAQLEKSRLLSDRFSAERPKGSFSTLEIQRTEQGDSAMYLCASSHGQGTLTYEQYFGPGTRLTVT.

This chain joins TRBV18 and TRBJ1-5, with TRBD1 identical over 9 bases. The CDR3 runs to 15 residues. Germline V lookup: CDR1 KGHSH, CDR2 LQKENI. The V gene end was trimmed by 3 bases and the J gene end by 7 bases; junction bases not matched to a gene: 7. The CDR3 DNA reads TGTGCCAGCTCACCGCCGGGACAGGGAAAGCAGCCCCAGCATTTT. Translation gives CASSPPGQGKQPQHF.

This chain joins TRBV4-1 and TRBJ1-3; D is perhaps TRBD1 (6 bases). Looked up from germline, CDR1 is MGHRA and CDR2 is YSYEKL. V was clipped by 6 bases and J by 7 bases, with 22 bases between them. The CDR3 has 16 residues. The CDR3 DNA sequence: TGCGCCAGCAGTCACGGACAGAGCCCTTTCGGGAACACCATATATTTT. Amino acids: CASSHGQSPFGNTIYF.